The 19 T cell receptor beta chains given below trace back to one sample, sequenced in a study of T cells in Graves' hyperthyroidism and ophthalmopathy (dated by TCRdb to about 2019). The library was built by means of multiplex PCR. The run used an Illumina HiSeq 2000. The TCR beta CDR3 regions were amplified from the RNA transcripts. For the first round of RT-PCR on the TCR CDR3, the HTBI primer set was used together with the Qiagen OneStep RT-PCR kit. TCRdb ran its own pipeline on the public reads, namely fastp trimming at Q25 and MiXCR clone calling, and kept in-frame beta chains. Duplicate CDR3 protein sequences are folded into a single record with the most common DNA and genes. This sample lists over 450,000 distinct CDR3 sequences; roughly a sixth were detected once. 17% of the sample is in the top ten clones. The sequencing sample was made of blood. These receptors all stem from a woman aged 18-29 years with Graves' ophthalmopathy.

This clonotype was counted at least ten times. This sequence joins TRBV28 and TRBJ2-7; TRBD2 agrees at 7 bases. V was pared by 5 bases and J by 7 bases, with 5 bases of the junction left unmatched. The CDR3 sequence is 12 residues long. In germline, CDR1 is MDHEN, CDR2 SYDVKM. As DNA, the CDR3 is TGTGCCAGCAGTCTAGCGGCCCGGGAGCAGTACTTC. This codes for CASSLAAREQYF.

This clonotype was counted ten times or more. The genes are TRBV3-1 and TRBJ2-1; possible D gene TRBD2, 5 bases. Germline V gives CDR1 LGHDT, CDR2 YNNKEL (reference sequence). Trimming took 5 bases from V and 6 from J, leaving 17 bases between them. The CDR3 spans 15 residues. CDR3 nucleotide sequence: TGTGCCAGCAGCAAAGGGTGGGAGTTTCCCAATGAGCAGTTCTTC. This gives the protein CASSKGWEFPNEQFF.

In this sample, this clonotype turned up many times. The CDR3 nucleotides read TGTGCCAGTAGTATCCGTAACACTGAAGCTTTCTTT. Protein: CASSIRNTEAFF. The V gene is TRBV19, the J gene TRBJ1-1; D gene ambiguous. Trimming shortened V by 3 bases and J by 2 bases, and 4 bases separated the two germline ends. The germline CDR1 and CDR2 sequences are LNHDA and SQIVND (reference sequence). The CDR3 loop spans 12 amino acids.

Ten or more counts support this clonotype. The chain combines TRBV27 with TRBJ2-7, with D possibly being TRBD1 (5 bases). The germline V gene has CDR1 MNHEY and CDR2 SMNVEV (reference sequence). This CDR3 comprises 16 residues. V was trimmed by 5 bases and J by 1 base, leaving 18 bases between them. This chain's CDR3 is CASSQKATVLSYEQYF. The DNA of the CDR3 is TGTGCCAGCAGTCAGAAAGCGACAGTCCTTTCCTACGAGCAGTACTTC.

V is TRBV20-1 and J is TRBJ2-2; D uncertain. Between the trimmed V and J ends, which lost 3 bases and 2 bases, there was a span of 10 bases. CDR3 length: 14 amino acids. Germline V gene sequence: CDR1 DFQATT, CDR2 SNEGSKA (reference sequence). The CDR3 DNA sequence: TGCAGTGCTAGCTGGTCGCTCAACACCGGGGAGCTGTTTTTT. Translation gives CSASWSLNTGELFF.

A few counts support this clonotype. The CDR3 spells CASSGTSGRAYEQYF. The CDR3 DNA follows: TGCGCCAGCAGTGGGACTAGCGGGAGGGCCTACGAGCAGTACTTC. The rearrangement links TRBV10-2 to TRBJ2-7; 15 bases are shared with TRBD2. The CDR3 covers 15 residues. The trim removed 4 bases at V and 2 bases at J, leaving 0 bases unmatched. Germline values: CDR1 WSHSY, CDR2 SAAADI.

This clonotype has more than one count but fewer than ten. The chain recombines TRBV4-3 with TRBJ2-1, with 11 bases lining up with TRBD2. The V gene end was trimmed by 4 bases and the J gene end by 9 bases; junction bases not matched to a gene: 5. The germline V gene encodes CDR1 LGHNA and CDR2 YSLEER. This CDR3 spans 14 amino acids. This CDR3 reads CASSPPGLAAEQFF. The CDR3 nucleotides are TGCGCCAGCAGCCCACCGGGACTAGCGGCTGAGCAGTTCTTC.

As regards this clonotype: This may be a read error, as it is one base from a much larger clone. The rearrangement uses TRBV7-9 and TRBJ1-2, with 12 bases that match TRBD1. The V gene end was trimmed by 11 bases and the J gene end by 0 bases; junction bases not matched to a gene: 13. The germline gives CDR1 SEHNR, CDR2 FQNEAQ (reference sequence). The CDR3 is 17 residues long. The CDR3 spells CAGTQGTGGFANYGYTF. The DNA for the CDR3 is TGTGCCGGCACTCAAGGGACAGGGGGCTTCGCTAACTATGGCTACACCTTC.

The chain employs TRBV9 and TRBJ1-2; D possibly corresponds to TRBD1 (5 bases). The CDR3 loop spans 16 amino acids. Trimming stripped 0 bases from V and 2 bases from J, with 14 bases between. Germline CDR1 is SGDLS and CDR2 is YYNGEE. The CDR3 nucleotides read TGTGCCAGCAGCGTAGGGCACAGGTTATCGAACTATGGCTACACCTTC. Residues: CASSVGHRLSNYGYTF.

This clonotype was seen a few times. This chain links TRBV9 with TRBJ2-4; 7 bases map to TRBD2. Germline V gives CDR1 SGDLS, CDR2 YYNGEE. This CDR3 comprises 18 residues. The V segment lost 0 bases and the J segment 0 bases; nucleotides outside the gene matches: 9. In DNA, the CDR3 is TGTGCCAGCAGCGTAGGGCGGGAGCGAGGGCTAGCCAAAAACATTCAGTACTTC. As protein: CASSVGRERGLAKNIQYF.

The sample holds many counts of this clonotype. V is TRBV11-2 and J is TRBJ2-4; maybe TRBD1 (8 bases). V lost 3 bases to trimming and J lost 9 bases, with 15 bases between them. This CDR3 is 14 amino acids long. The germline V gene has CDR1 SGHAT and CDR2 FQNNGV. CDR3 amino acids: CASSLNRGRGIQYF. In nucleotides, the CDR3 is TGTGCCAGCAGCTTGAACAGGGGGAGGGGCATTCAGTACTTC.

The table lists this clonotype with many counts. The chain links TRBV30 to TRBJ1-1; D possibly corresponds to TRBD1 (5 bases). V lost 0 bases to trimming and J lost 3 bases, with 11 bases between them. CDR1 is GTSNPN and CDR2 is SVGIG in the germline V gene (reference sequence). This CDR3 is 14 amino acids long. The CDR3 loop is CAWSVMGHYTEAFF. The CDR3 DNA sequence: TGTGCCTGGAGTGTGATGGGGCATTACACTGAAGCTTTCTTT.

V is TRBV7-2 and J is TRBJ2-7, with 8 nucleotides matching TRBD2. The CDR3 runs 15 residues. Germline lookup yields CDR1 SGHTA and CDR2 FQGNSA. V lost 8 bases and J lost 1; bases outside the gene matches: 10. This chain's CDR3 is CASQEEAGGSYEQYF. The CDR3 DNA is TGTGCCAGCCAGGAGGAGGCGGGGGGATCCTACGAGCAGTACTTC.

CDR3 protein: CASSIPTGELFF. The CDR3 DNA reads as TGTGCCAGCAGTATACCAACCGGGGAGCTGTTTTTT. The V call is TRBV28, the J call TRBJ2-2; D call uncertain. Germline V gene data show CDR1 as MDHEN and CDR2 as SYDVKM. V lost 5 bases and J lost 5, with 6 bases in between. This CDR3 contains 12 residues.

This clonotype was counted once. The V and J genes are TRBV28 and TRBJ2-2; 9 positions match TRBD2. Germline V CDR1 and CDR2: MDHEN, SYDVKM. CDR3 size: 15 residues. V was pared by 10 bases and J by 8 bases, with 14 bases of the junction left unmatched. As DNA, the CDR3 is TGTGCCACCTCGCGGCGGGAGGGCATGCCGGGGGAGCTGTTTTTT. Its translation: CATSRREGMPGELFF.

The chain carries TRBV24-1 and TRBJ1-1; 7 positions match TRBD1. CDR3 length equals 13 residues. CDR1 and CDR2 (germline): KGHDR, SFDVKD. V trimming: 9 bases; J trimming: 2 bases; junction bases outside the gene matches: 5. CDR3: CATRQGRNTEAFF. DNA for the CDR3: TGTGCCACCCGACAGGGCCGAAACACTGAAGCTTTCTTT.

A note on this clonotype: This may come from a read error, since a much larger clone is one base off. The chain recombines TRBV12-3 or TRBV12-4 with TRBJ1-1, with a possible D match to TRBD1 (5 bases). This CDR3 has 10 amino acids. Trimming removed 4 bases at V and 11 bases at J, with 8 bases between. The CDR3 loop is CASSSRGAFF. CDR3 nucleotides: TGTGCCAGCAGTTCGCGGGGGGCTTTCTTT.

The chain has TRBV7-6 and TRBJ1-1; TRBD1 matches at 8 bases. There are 15 residues in the CDR3. The V segment lost 5 bases and the J segment 2 bases; nucleotides outside the gene matches: 7. CDR1 and CDR2 (germline): SGHVS, FNYEAQ. CDR3: CASSDRTGRNTEAFF. The CDR3 DNA sequence: TGTGCCAGCAGCGATAGGACAGGGCGAAACACTGAAGCTTTCTTT. Complete variable domain (other parts from reference TRBV7-6 and TRBJ1-1): GAGVSQSPRYKVTKRGQDVALRCDPISGHVSLYWYRQALGQGPEFLTYFNYEAQQDKSGLPNDRFSAERPEGSISTLTIQRTEQRDSAMYRCASSDRTGRNTEAFFGQGTRLTVV.

DNA of the CDR3: TGTGCCAGCATCGACAGGGTACATCAGCCCCAGCATTTT. Amino acids: CASIDRVHQPQHF. V gene TRBV28 combines with J gene TRBJ1-5; 7 nucleotides align to TRBD1. The V gene's germline CDR1 is MDHEN and CDR2 SYDVKM. The trim removed 7 bases at V and 5 bases at J, leaving 5 bases unmatched. There are 13 residues in the CDR3.